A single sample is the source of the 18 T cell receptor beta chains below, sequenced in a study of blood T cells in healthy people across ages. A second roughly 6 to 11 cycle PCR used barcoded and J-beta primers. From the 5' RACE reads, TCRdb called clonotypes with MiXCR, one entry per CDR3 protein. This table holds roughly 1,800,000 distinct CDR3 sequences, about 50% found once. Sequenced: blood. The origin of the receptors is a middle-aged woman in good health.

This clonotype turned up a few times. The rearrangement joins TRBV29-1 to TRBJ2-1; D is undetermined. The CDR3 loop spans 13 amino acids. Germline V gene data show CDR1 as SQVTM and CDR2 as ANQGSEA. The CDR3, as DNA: TGCACCATCCGCCGGGTCTCCTACAATGAGCAGTTCTTC. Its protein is CTIRRVSYNEQFF.

The CDR3 loop reads CASSLLDAGDVGYGYTF. For the CDR3, the DNA is TGTGCCAGCAGCCTCCTGGATGCAGGTGACGTTGGCTATGGCTACACCTTC. V gene TRBV14 combines with J gene TRBJ1-2; no clear D gene. Germline CDR1 and CDR2: SGHDN and FVKESK. V dropped 4 bases and J dropped 4 bases, with 22 bases sitting between them. CDR3 length equals 17 residues.

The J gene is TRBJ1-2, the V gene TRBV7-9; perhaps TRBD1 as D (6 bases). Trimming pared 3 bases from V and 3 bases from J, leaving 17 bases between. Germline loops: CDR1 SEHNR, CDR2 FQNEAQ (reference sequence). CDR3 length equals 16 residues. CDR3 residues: CASSFRRQGTYYGYTF. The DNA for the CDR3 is TGTGCCAGCAGCTTCAGAAGGCAGGGGACATACTATGGCTACACCTTC.

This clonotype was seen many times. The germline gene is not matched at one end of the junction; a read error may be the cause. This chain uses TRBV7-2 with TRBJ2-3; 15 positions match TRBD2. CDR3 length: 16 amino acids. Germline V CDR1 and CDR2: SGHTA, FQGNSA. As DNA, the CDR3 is TGCGCCAGCAGCCGGACTAGCGGGGGGGCAACAGATACGCAGTATTTT. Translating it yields CASSRTSGGATDTQYF.

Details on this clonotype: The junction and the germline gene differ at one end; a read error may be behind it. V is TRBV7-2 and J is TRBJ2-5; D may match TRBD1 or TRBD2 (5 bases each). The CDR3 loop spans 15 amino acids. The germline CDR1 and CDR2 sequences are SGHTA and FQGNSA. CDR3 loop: CAGSLLGVGKETQYF. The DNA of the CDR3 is TGTGCCGGCAGCTTACTGGGGGTAGGAAAAGAGACCCAGTACTTC.

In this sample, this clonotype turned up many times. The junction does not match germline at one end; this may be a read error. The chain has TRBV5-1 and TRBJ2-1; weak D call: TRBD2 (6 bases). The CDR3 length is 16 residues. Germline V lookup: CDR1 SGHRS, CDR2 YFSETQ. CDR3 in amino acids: CASSLGGPSSYNEQFF. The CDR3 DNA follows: TGTGCCAGCAGCTTGGGGGGACCTAGCTCCTACAATGAGCAGTTCTTC.

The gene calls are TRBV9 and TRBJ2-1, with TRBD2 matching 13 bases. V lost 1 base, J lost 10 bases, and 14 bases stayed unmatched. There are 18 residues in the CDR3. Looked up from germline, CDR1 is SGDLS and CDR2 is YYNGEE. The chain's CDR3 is CASSVFQGGLAGDDEQFF. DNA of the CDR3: TGTGCCAGCAGCGTATTCCAGGGAGGACTAGCGGGGGACGACGAGCAGTTCTTC.

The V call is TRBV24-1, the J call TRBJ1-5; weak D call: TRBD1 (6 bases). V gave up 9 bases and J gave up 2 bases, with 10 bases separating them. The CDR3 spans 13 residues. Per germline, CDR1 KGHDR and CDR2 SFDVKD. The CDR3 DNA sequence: TGTGCCACCCAACAGGGAGGCAATCAGCCCCAGCATTTT. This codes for CATQQGGNQPQHF.

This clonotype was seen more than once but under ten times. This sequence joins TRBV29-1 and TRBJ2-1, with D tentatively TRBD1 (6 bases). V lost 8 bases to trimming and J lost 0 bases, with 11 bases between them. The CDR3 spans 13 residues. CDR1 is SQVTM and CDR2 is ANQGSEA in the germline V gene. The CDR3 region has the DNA TGCAGCTATACAGGGAGCTCCTACAATGAGCAGTTCTTC. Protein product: CSYTGSSYNEQFF.

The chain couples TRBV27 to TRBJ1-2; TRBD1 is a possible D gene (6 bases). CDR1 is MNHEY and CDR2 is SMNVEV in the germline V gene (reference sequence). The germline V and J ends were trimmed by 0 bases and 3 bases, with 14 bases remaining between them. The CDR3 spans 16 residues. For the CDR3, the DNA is TGTGCCAGCAGTTTATCGGCAGGGGAAGTGGACTATGGCTACACCTTC. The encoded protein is CASSLSAGEVDYGYTF.

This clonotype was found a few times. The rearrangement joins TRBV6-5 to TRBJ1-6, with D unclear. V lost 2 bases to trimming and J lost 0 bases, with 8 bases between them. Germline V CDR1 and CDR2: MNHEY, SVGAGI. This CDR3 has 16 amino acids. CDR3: CASSYDTSSYNSPLHF. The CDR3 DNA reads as TGTGCCAGCAGTTACGACACGAGCTCCTATAATTCACCCCTCCACTTT.

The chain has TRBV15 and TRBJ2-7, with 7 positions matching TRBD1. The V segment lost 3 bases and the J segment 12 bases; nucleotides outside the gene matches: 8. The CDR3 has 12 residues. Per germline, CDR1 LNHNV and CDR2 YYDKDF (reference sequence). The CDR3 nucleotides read TGTGCCACCAGCAGGGATACAGGGGAAGCGTACTTC. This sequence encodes CATSRDTGEAYF.

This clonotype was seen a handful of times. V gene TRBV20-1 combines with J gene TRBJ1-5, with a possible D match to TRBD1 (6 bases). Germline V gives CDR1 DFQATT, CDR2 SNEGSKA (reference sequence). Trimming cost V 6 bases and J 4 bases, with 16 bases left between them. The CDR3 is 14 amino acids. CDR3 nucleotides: TGCAGTGCCGCCGACAGGTACCTTAATCAGCCCCAGCATTTT. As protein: CSAADRYLNQPQHF.

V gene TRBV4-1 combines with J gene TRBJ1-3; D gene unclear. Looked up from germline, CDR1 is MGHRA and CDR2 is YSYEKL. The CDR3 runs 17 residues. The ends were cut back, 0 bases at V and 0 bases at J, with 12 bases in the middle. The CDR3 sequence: CASSQEPLFSSGNTIYF. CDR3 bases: TGCGCCAGCAGCCAAGAACCGCTCTTCAGCTCTGGAAACACCATATATTTT.

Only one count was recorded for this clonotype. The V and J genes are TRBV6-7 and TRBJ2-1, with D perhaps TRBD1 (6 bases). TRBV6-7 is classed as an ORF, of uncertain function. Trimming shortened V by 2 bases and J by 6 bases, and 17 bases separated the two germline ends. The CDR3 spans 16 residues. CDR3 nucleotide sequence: TGTGCCAGCAGTTACGAAAGGACAGCCCATTTCAATGAGCAGTTCTTC. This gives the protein CASSYERTAHFNEQFF.

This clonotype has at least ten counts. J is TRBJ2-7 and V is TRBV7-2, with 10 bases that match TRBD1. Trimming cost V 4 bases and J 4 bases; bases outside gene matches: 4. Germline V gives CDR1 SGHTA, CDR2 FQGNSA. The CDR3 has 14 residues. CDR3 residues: CASSSDRGLYEQYF. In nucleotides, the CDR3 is TGTGCCAGCAGCTCCGACAGGGGGCTGTACGAGCAGTACTTC. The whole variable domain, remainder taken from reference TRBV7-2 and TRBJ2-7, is GAGVSQSPSNKVTEKGKDVELRCDPISGHTALYWYRQSLGQGLEFLIYFQGNSAPDKSGLPSDRFSAERTGGSVSTLTIQRTQQEDSAVYLCASSSDRGLYEQYFGPGTRLTVT.

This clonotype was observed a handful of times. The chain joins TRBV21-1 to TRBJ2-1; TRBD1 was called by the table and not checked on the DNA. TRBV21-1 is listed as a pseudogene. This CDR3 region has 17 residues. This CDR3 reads CASSKRERGQSYNEQFF. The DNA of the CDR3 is TGTGCCAGCAGCAAAAGGGAGAGGGGGCAATCCTACAATGAGCAGTTCTTC.

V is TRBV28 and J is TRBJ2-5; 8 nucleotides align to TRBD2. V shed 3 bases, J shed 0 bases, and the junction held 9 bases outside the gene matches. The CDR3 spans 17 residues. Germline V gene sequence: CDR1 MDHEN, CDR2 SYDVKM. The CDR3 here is CASSFSAGALYQETQYF. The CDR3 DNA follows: TGTGCCAGCAGTTTCTCAGCGGGGGCCCTGTACCAAGAGACCCAGTACTTC. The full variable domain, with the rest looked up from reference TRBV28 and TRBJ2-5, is DVKVTQSSRYLVKRTGEKVFLECVQDMDHENMFWYRQDPGLGLRLIYFSYDVKMKEKGDIPEGYSVSREKKERFSLILESASTNQTSMYLCASSFSAGALYQETQYFGPGTRLLVL.